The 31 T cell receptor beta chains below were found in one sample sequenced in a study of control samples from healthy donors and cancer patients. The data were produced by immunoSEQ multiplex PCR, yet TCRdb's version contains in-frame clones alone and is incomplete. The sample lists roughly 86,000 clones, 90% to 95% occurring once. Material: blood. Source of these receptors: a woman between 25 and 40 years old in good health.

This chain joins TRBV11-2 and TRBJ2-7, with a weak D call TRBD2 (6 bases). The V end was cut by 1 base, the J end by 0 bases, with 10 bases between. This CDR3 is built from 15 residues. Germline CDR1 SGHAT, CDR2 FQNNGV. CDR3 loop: CASSLVGGSSYEQYF. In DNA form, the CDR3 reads TGTGCCAGCAGCTTAGTCGGGGGAAGCTCCTACGAGCAGTACTTC.

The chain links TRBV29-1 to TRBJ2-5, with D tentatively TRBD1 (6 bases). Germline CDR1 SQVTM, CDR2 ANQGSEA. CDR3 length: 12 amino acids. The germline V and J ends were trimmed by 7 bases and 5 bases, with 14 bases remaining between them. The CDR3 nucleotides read TGCAGCGCCGAAGGGGGTCGGGAGACCCAGTACTTC. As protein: CSAEGGRETQYF.

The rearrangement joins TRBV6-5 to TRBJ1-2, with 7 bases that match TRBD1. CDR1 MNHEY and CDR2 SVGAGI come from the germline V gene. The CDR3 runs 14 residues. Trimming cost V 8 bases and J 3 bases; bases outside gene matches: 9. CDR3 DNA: TGTGCCAGCTCTCAGGACAGGAAATACTATGGCTACACCTTC. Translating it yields CASSQDRKYYGYTF.

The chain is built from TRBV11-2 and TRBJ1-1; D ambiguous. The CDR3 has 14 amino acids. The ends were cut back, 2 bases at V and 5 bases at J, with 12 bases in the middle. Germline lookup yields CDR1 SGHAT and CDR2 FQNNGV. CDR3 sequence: CASSLWELPTEAFF. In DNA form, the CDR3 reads TGTGCCAGCAGCTTATGGGAACTACCGACTGAAGCTTTCTTT.

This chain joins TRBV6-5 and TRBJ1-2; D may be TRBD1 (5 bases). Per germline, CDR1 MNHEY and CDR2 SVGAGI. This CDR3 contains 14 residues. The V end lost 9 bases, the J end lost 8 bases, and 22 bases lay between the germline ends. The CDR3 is CASSQGEFGRGYTF. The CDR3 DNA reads TGTGCCAGTAGTCAGGGAGAATTTGGTCGGGGCTACACCTTC.

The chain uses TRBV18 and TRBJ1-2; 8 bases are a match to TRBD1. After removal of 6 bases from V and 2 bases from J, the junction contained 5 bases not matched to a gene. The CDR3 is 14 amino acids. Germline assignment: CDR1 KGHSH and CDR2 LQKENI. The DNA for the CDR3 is TGTGCCAGCTCGCCGGGACAGGAAAACTATGGCTACACCTTC. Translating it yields CASSPGQENYGYTF.

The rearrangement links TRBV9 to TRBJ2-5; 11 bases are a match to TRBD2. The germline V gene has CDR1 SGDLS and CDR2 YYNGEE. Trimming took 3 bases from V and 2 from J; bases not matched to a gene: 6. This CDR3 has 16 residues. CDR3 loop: CASSAGTSGIQETQYF. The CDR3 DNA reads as TGTGCCAGCAGCGCCGGGACTAGCGGTATACAAGAGACCCAGTACTTC.

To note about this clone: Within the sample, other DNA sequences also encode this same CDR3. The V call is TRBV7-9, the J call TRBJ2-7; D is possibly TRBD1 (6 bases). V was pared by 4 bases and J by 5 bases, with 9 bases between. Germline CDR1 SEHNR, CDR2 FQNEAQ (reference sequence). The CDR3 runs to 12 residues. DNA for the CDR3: TGTGCCAGCAGCTCTCACAGGGACGAGCAGTACTTC. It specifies CASSSHRDEQYF.

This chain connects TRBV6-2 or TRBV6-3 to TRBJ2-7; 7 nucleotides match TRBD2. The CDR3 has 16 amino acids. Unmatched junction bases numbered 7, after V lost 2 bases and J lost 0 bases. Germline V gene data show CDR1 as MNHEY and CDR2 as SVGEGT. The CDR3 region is CASSYSPGGSSYEQYF. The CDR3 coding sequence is TGTGCCAGCAGTTACAGCCCGGGAGGTAGCTCCTACGAGCAGTACTTC.

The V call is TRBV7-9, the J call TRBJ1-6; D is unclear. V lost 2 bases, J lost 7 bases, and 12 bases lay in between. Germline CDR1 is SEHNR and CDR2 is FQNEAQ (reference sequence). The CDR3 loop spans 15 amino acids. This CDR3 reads CASSLLGGPNSPLHF. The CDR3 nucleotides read TGTGCCAGCAGCTTATTGGGCGGACCGAATTCACCCCTCCACTTT.

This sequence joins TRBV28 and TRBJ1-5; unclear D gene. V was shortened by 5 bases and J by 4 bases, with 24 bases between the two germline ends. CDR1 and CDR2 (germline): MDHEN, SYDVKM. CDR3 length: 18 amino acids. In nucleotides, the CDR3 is TGTGCCAGCAGTCCACGTCGATCCAGTAGTCAGGAAAATCAGCCCCAGCATTTT. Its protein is CASSPRRSSSQENQPQHF.

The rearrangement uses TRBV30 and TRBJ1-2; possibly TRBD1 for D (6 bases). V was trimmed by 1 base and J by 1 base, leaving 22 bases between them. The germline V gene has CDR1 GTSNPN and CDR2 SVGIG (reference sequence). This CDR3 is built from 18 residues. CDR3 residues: CAWSAFRQAPQLNYGYTF. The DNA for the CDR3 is TGTGCCTGGAGTGCGTTCCGACAGGCTCCCCAGCTTAACTATGGCTACACCTTC.

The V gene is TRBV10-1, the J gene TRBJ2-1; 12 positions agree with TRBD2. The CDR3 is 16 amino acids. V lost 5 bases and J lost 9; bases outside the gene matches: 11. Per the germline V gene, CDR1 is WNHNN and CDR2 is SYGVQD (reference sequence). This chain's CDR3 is CASSPGLAGSRSEQFF. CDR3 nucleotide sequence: TGCGCCAGCAGTCCCGGACTAGCGGGATCTCGTAGTGAGCAGTTCTTC.

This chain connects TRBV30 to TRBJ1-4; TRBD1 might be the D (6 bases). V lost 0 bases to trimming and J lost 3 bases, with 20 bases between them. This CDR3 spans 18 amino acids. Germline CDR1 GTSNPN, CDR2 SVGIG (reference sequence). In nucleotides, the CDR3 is TGTGCCTGGAGTGTACGTCGGCAGGGGATTGCAGCTAATGAAAAACTGTTTTTT. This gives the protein CAWSVRRQGIAANEKLFF.

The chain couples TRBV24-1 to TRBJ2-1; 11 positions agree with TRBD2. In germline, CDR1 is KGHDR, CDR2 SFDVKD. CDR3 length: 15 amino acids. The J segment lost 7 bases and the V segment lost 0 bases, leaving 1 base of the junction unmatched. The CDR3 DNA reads TGTGCCACCAGTGATTTGTCTAGCGGGAGGAATGAGCAGTTCTTC. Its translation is CATSDLSSGRNEQFF.

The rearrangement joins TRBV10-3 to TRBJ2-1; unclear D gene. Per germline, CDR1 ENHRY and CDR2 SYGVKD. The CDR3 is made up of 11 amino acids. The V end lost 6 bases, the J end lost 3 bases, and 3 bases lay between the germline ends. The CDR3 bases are TGTGCCATCAGCGACTACAATGAGCAGTTCTTC. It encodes CAISDYNEQFF.

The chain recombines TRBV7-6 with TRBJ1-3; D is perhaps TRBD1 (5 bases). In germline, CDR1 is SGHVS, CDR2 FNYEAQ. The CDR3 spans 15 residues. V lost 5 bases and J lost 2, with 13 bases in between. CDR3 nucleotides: TGTGCCAGCAGCCCCGGACATGGGGCTGGAAACACCATATATTTT. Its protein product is CASSPGHGAGNTIYF.

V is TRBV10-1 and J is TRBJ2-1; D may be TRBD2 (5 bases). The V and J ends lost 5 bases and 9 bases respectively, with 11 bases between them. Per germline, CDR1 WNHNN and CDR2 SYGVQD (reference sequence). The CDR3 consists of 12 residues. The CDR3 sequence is CASSTPRGEQFF. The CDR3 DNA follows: TGCGCCAGCAGTACCCCCCGGGGTGAGCAGTTCTTC.

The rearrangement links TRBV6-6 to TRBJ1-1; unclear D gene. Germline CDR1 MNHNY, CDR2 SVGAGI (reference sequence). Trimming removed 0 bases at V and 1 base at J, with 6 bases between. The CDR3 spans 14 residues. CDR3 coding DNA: TGTGCCAGCAGTTACTCGACGTGGAACACTGAAGCTTTCTTT. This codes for CASSYSTWNTEAFF.

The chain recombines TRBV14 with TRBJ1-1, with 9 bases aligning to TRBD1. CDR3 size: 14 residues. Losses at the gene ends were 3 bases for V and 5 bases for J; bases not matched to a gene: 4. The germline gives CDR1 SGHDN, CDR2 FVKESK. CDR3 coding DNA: TGTGCCAGCAGCCACCCGACAGGGGGGACTGAAGCTTTCTTT. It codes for CASSHPTGGTEAFF.

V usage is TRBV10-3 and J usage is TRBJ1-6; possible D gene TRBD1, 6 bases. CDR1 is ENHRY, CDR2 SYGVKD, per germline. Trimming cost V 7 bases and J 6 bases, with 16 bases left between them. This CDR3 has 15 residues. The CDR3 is CAIKPSGAPNSPLHF. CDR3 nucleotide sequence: TGTGCCATCAAGCCCTCGGGGGCACCTAATTCACCCCTCCACTTT.

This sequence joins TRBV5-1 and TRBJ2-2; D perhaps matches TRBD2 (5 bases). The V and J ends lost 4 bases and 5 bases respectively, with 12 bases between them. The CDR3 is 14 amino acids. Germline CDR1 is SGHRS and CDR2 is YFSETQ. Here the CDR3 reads CASSPEGLTGELFF. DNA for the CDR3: TGCGCCAGCAGCCCCGAAGGACTGACCGGGGAGCTGTTTTTT.

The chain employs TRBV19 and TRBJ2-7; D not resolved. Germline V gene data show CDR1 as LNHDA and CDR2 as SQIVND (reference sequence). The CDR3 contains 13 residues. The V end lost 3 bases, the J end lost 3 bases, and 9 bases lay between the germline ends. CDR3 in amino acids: CASSIQASYEQYF. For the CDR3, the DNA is TGTGCCAGTAGTATTCAGGCGAGCTACGAGCAGTACTTC.

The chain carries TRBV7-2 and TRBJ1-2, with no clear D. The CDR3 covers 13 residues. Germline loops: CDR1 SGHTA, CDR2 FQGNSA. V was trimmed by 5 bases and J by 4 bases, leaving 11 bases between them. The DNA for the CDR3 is TGTGCCAGCAGCCCAACGGGCACCTATGGCTACACCTTC. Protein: CASSPTGTYGYTF.

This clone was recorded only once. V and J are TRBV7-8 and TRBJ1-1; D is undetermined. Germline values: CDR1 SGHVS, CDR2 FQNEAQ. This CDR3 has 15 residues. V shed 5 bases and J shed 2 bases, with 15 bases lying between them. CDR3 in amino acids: CASSDRTAFNTEAFF. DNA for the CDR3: TGTGCCAGCAGCGATCGGACGGCGTTCAACACTGAAGCTTTCTTT.

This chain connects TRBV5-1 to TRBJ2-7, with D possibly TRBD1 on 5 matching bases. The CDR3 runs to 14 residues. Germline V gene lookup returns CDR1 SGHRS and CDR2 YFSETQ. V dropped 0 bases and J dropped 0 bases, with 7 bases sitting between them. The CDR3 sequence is CASSLGDSSYEQYF. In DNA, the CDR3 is TGCGCCAGCAGCTTGGGTGACAGCTCCTACGAGCAGTACTTC.

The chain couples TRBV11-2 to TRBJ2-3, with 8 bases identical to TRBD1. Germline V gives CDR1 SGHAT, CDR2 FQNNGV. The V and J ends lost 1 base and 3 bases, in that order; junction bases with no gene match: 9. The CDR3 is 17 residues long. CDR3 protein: CASSLALAGGNTDTQYF. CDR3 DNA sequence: TGTGCCAGCAGCTTAGCCTTGGCAGGGGGCAATACAGATACGCAGTATTTT.

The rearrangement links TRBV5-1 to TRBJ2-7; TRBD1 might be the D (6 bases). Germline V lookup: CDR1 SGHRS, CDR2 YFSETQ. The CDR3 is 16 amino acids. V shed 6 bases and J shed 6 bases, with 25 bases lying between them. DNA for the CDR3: TGCGCCAGCACCCATTCACCCCGGGACAACCGTGGCGAGCAGTACTTC. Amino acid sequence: CASTHSPRDNRGEQYF.

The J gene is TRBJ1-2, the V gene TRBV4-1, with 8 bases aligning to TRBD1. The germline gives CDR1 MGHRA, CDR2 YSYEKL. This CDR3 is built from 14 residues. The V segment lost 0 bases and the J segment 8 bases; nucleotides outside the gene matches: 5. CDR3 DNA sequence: TGCGCCAGCAGCCAAGATCACAGGGGGGGCGGCTACACCTTC. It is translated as CASSQDHRGGGYTF.

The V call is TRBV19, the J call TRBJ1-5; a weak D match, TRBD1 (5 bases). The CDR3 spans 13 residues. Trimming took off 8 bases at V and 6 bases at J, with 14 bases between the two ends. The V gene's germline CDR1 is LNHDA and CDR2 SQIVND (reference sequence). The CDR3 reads CASCPGGLQPQHF. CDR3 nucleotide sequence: TGTGCCAGTTGTCCGGGGGGTCTTCAGCCCCAGCATTTT.

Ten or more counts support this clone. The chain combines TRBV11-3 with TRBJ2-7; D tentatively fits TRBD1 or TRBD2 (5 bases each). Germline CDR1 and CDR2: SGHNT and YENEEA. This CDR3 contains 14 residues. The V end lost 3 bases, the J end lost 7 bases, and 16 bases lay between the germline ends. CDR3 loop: CASSLGTGIREQYF. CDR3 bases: TGTGCCAGCAGCTTGGGGACCGGGATTAGGGAGCAGTACTTC.